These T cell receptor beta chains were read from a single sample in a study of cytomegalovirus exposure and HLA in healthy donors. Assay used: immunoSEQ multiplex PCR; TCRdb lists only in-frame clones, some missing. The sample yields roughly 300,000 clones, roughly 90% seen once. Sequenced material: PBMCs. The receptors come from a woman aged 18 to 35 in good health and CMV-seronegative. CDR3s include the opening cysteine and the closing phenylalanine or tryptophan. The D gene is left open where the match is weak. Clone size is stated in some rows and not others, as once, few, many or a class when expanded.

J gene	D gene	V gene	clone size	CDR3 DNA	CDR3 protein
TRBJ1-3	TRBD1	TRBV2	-	TGTGCCAGCAGGATGACAGGGGGCGCGAGGGTGGCTGGAAACACCATATATTTT	CASRMTGGARVAGNTIYF
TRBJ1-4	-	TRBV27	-	TGTGCCAGCAGCCTAGCGTACCCCCTGGGTGAAAAACTGTTTTTT	CASSLAYPLGEKLFF
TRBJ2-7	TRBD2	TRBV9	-	TGTGCCAGCAGCCGCTCTAGCGGGAGGTCCCACGAGCAGTACTTC	CASSRSSGRSHEQYF
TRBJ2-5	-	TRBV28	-	TGTGCCAGCAGTTTTAACGGGGTAGCGGAGACCCAGTACTTC	CASSFNGVAETQYF
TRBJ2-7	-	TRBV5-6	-	TGTGCCAGCAGCTTAGGAACAGGGACCTACGAGCAGTACTTC	CASSLGTGTYEQYF
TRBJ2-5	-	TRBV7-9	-	TGTGCCAGCAGCCCCCAGGCAGGGGAAGAGACCCAGTACTTC	CASSPQAGEETQYF
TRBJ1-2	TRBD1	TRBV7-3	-	TGTGCCAGCAGCTTAATTAGGACAGGGGCGGAAGGCTACACCTTC	CASSLIRTGAEGYTF
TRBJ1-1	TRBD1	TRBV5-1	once	TGCGCCAGCAGCAGGACAGGGGGCGAAGCTTTCTTT	CASSRTGGEAFF
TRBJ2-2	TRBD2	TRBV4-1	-	TGCGCCAGCAGCCAAGGCGGGGGGAACACCGGGGAGCTGTTTTTT	CASSQGGGNTGELFF
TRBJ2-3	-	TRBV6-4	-	TGTGCCAGCAGTGACGGCGGGAACACAGATACGCAGTATTTT	CASSDGGNTDTQYF
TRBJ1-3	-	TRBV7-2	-	TGTGCCAGCAGCTTGGGCACTGGAAACACCATATATTTT	CASSLGTGNTIYF
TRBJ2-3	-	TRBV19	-	TGTGCCAGTAGTATCCCCGGCACAGATACGCAGTATTTT	CASSIPGTDTQYF
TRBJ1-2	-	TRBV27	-	TGTGCCAGCAGTTTGGGGCAGACTTCTAGCTATGGCTACACCTTC	CASSLGQTSSYGYTF
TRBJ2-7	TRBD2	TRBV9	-	TGTGCCAGCAGCCGACTTAGCGGGGGGATGTCCTACGAGCAGTACTTC	CASSRLSGGMSYEQYF
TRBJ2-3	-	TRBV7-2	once	TGTGCCAGCAGCTTAGCGGGGACGGGAGACCGCCCGAGAGATACGCAGTATTTT	CASSLAGTGDRPRDTQYF
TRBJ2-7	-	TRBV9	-	TGTGCCAGCAGCGTAGAGGACGGGGGCTACGAGCAGTACTTC	CASSVEDGGYEQYF
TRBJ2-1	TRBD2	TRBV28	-	TGTGCCAGCAGTTTACCAGGACTAGCGGATATAAATGAGCAGTTCTTC	CASSLPGLADINEQFF
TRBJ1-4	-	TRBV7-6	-	TGTGCCAGCAGCCCGCTGGCAGGACTGACAACTAATGAAAAACTGTTTTTT	CASSPLAGLTTNEKLFF
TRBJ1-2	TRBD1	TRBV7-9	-	TGTGCCAGCAGCTTATCCCCCGGGGACAGGAGTTATGGCTACACCTTC	CASSLSPGDRSYGYTF
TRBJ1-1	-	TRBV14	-	TGTGCCAGCAGCCCGGAACCAGGGAGGCCGAACACTGAAGCTTTCTTT	CASSPEPGRPNTEAFF
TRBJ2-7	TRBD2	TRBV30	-	TGTGCCTTGACCCAGGCTAGCGGCCGAACCTACGAGCAGTACTTC	CALTQASGRTYEQYF
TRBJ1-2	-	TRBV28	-	TGTGCCAGCACCCCGCCGGGGGGCCACGTAGTTGGTGGCTACACCTTC	CASTPPGGHVVGGYTF
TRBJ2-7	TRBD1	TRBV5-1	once	TGCGCCAGCAGCTTCCGGGACAGGGATTACGAGCAGTACTTC	CASSFRDRDYEQYF
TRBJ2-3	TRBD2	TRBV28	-	TGTGCCAGCAGTTCAATTAGCGGGCTAGTAAGCACAGATACGCAGTATTTT	CASSSISGLVSTDTQYF
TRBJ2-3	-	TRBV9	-	TGTGCCAGCAGCAGAGGGGACTCCACAGATACGCAGTATTTT	CASSRGDSTDTQYF
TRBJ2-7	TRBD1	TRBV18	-	TGTGCCAGCTCACCATTAGGGGGGACAGGGGCCTACGAGCAGTACTTC	CASSPLGGTGAYEQYF
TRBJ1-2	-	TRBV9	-	TGTGCCAGCAGAGCAGGGGATGGCTACACCTTC	CASRAGDGYTF
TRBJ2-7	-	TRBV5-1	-	TGCGCCAGCAGCCGCGTCAGCGAAAGCTACGAGCAGTACTTC	CASSRVSESYEQYF
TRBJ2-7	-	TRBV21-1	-	TGTGCCAGCAGCAAAGTTCCCGGGTGTGAGCAGTACTTC	CASSKVPGCEQYF
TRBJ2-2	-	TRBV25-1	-	TGTGCCAGCGGCCCCACAGGTCCCGGGGAGCTGTTTTTT	CASGPTGPGELFF